This T cell receptor beta chain was captured by sequencing in a study of Ad26.COV2.S vaccination and SARS-CoV-2 variants. Findings and limits, study-wide: Substantial post-vaccination breadth of spike-specific CD8+ and CD4+ T cell responses was reported.

Method: immunoSEQ multiplex PCR; TCRdb's copy keeps in-frame clones and lacks some. The sample has fewer than 600,000 clones; nearly 90% are singletons. This CDR3 region has 14 residues. Per the germline V gene, CDR1 is SEHNR and CDR2 is FQNEAQ (reference sequence). The ends were cut back, 1 base at V and 1 base at J, with 7 bases in the middle. Treatment denoted: around 19 received Ad26.COV2.S at low or high dose, single or two shots; about 5 received placebo; per-sample allocation not given. At day 63 after the first vaccine or placebo injection, samples were drawn. Aged 18-55 years, donor was enrolled in Boston in about 2020. As for this clone: The antigen is unknown. Other DNA variants within this sample encode the same CDR3.

The specimen comprised peripheral blood, sampled in a trial of Ad26.COV2.S vaccine versus placebo. This TCR was recovered from a person aged 18-60 years who received the Ad26.COV2.S COVID-19 vaccine or a placebo. The rearrangement joins TRBV7-9 to TRBJ1-1, with TRBD1 as a possible D gene (5 bases). The CDR3 loop reads CASSLGQGNTEAFF. The CDR3 DNA reads TGTGCCAGCAGCTTAGGCCAGGGGAACACTGAAGCTTTCTTT.